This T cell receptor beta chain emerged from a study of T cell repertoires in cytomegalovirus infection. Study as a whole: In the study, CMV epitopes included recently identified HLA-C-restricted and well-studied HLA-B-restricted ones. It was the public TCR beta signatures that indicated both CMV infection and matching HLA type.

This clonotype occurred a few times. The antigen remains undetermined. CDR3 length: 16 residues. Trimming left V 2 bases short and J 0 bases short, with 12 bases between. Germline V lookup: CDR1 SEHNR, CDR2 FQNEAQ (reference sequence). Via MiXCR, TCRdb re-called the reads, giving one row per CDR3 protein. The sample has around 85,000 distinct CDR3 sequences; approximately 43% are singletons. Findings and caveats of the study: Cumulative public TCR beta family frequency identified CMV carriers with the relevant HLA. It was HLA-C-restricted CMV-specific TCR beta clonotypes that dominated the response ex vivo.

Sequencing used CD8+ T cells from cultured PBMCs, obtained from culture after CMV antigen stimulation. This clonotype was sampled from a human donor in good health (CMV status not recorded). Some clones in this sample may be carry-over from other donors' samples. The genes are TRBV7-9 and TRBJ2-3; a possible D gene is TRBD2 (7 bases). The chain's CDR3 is CASSLRGAPSTDTQYF. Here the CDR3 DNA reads TGTGCCAGCAGCTTACGGGGGGCCCCTAGCACAGATACGCAGTATTTT.